Following are 13 T cell receptor beta chains from one sample sequenced in a study of response to subunit inactivated influenza vaccine. TCRdb called the RT-PCR reads again in MiXCR, with one record for every CDR3 protein. Of around 760,000 distinct CDR3 sequences detected, roughly 13% appear once; the ten largest clones hold approximately 6.5%. Sample: PBMCs from blood, taken roughly 2 weeks before vaccination. The receptors stem from a man over 45 who received an inactivated influenza vaccine.

J is TRBJ2-1 and V is TRBV28; 9 nucleotides align to TRBD2. The CDR3 has 12 amino acids. After removal of 4 bases from V and 9 bases from J, the junction contained 1 base not matched to a gene. From germline, CDR1 is MDHEN and CDR2 SYDVKM. CDR3 loop: CASSWTSVEQFF. For the CDR3, the DNA is TGTGCCAGCAGTTGGACTAGCGTTGAGCAGTTCTTC.

V gene TRBV7-3 combines with J gene TRBJ2-2, with D hard to call. The CDR3 spans 13 residues. V lost 5 bases and J lost 6, with 10 bases in between. Germline V gene data show CDR1 as SGHTA and CDR2 as FQGTGA. CDR3 sequence: CASSLPPAGELFF. The CDR3 DNA sequence: TGTGCCAGCAGCCTTCCGCCCGCCGGGGAGCTGTTTTTT.

This clonotype was seen more than once but under ten times. This rearrangement joins TRBV6-6 to TRBJ2-7; possible D gene TRBD2, 6 bases. Germline lookup yields CDR1 MNHNY and CDR2 SVGAGI (reference sequence). CDR3 size: 12 residues. V was cut by 5 bases and J by 7 bases, with 12 bases left in between. In DNA form, the CDR3 reads TGTGCCAGCAGTCCCTGGGGGGTTGAGCAGTACTTC. It is translated as CASSPWGVEQYF.

This chain joins TRBV20-1 and TRBJ2-1; 14 bases are a match to TRBD2. This CDR3 is built from 17 residues. The V segment lost 5 bases and the J segment 1 base; nucleotides outside the gene matches: 7. Per germline, CDR1 DFQATT and CDR2 SNEGSKA (reference sequence). The CDR3 sequence: CSALTSGGARSYNEQFF. The CDR3 DNA follows: TGCAGTGCTTTGACTAGCGGGGGGGCCAGGTCCTACAATGAGCAGTTCTTC.

The chain joins TRBV20-1 to TRBJ2-3; 7 bases line up with TRBD2. J was trimmed by 6 bases and V by 3 bases; bases with no gene match: 12. The CDR3 runs to 15 residues. Per germline, CDR1 DFQATT and CDR2 SNEGSKA (reference sequence). DNA of the CDR3: TGCAGTGCTAGCCGTAAGACTAGCCTCGGGGATACGCAGTATTTT. Protein product: CSASRKTSLGDTQYF.

This clonotype was seen more than once but under ten times. The junction and the germline gene differ at one end; a read error may be behind it. The V gene is TRBV7-3, the J gene TRBJ2-3; 8 nucleotides agree with TRBD2. In germline, CDR1 is SGHTA, CDR2 FQGTGA. The CDR3 sequence is 20 residues long. The CDR3 loop reads CASSLTYPGGPMAGTDTQYF. CDR3 sequence (DNA): TGTGCCAGCAGCCTAACGTATCCGGGAGGGCCTATGGCGGGCACAGATACGCAGTATTTT.

This clonotype came up many times. The rearrangement links TRBV4-1 to TRBJ2-1; no clear D gene. The V gene's germline CDR1 is MGHRA and CDR2 YSYEKL. The CDR3 totals 16 residues. The V end lost 0 bases, the J end lost 4 bases, and 13 bases lay between the germline ends. The CDR3 loop reads CASSQDVGNSYNEQFF. In DNA form, the CDR3 reads TGCGCCAGCAGCCAAGACGTTGGAAACAGTTACAATGAGCAGTTCTTC.

V usage is TRBV6-2 or TRBV6-3 and J usage is TRBJ2-7, with D possibly being TRBD1 (7 bases). Germline V lookup: CDR1 MNHEY, CDR2 SVGEGT. Trimming removed 0 bases at V and 5 bases at J, with 17 bases between. The CDR3 covers 16 residues. The CDR3 sequence is CASSYSSGGGNDEQYF. The CDR3 region has the DNA TGTGCCAGCAGTTACTCATCCGGAGGGGGCAACGACGAGCAGTACTTC.

This clonotype was counted a few times. The chain recombines TRBV10-3 with TRBJ2-6, with D tentatively TRBD2 (7 bases). CDR3 length: 17 residues. Germline CDR1 and CDR2: ENHRY and SYGVKD. Trimming removed 6 bases at V and 1 base at J, with 16 bases between. This chain's CDR3 is CAIRPQGGSSGANVLTF. The CDR3 nucleotides read TGTGCCATCAGGCCACAGGGAGGGTCATCTGGGGCCAACGTCCTGACTTTC.

The chain recombines TRBV5-1 with TRBJ1-4; D might be TRBD1 (5 bases). V was trimmed by 0 bases and J by 3 bases, leaving 12 bases between them. The CDR3 sequence is 16 residues long. Germline V CDR1 and CDR2: SGHRS, YFSETQ. For the CDR3, the DNA is TGCGCCAGCAGCTTGGCGTCGCAGGGCTCTAATGAAAAACTGTTTTTT. Amino acid sequence: CASSLASQGSNEKLFF.

This clonotype occurred a few times. The CDR3 nucleotides read TGCAGCCCGGCTAGGGGCGTTGTTGAGCAGTTCTTC. It codes for CSPARGVVEQFF. The rearrangement joins TRBV20-1 to TRBJ2-1; D perhaps matches TRBD1 (5 bases). In germline, CDR1 is DFQATT, CDR2 SNEGSKA (reference sequence). This CDR3 is built from 12 residues.

There are a few counts of this clonotype. The chain is built from TRBV20-1 and TRBJ2-3; 8 nucleotides match TRBD2. V lost 5 bases, J lost 0 bases, and 4 bases stayed unmatched. Germline assignment: CDR1 DFQATT and CDR2 SNEGSKA (reference sequence). The CDR3 totals 14 residues. The CDR3 here is CSASSGSSTDTQYF. In DNA, the CDR3 is TGCAGTGCTTCCAGCGGGAGCAGCACAGATACGCAGTATTTT.

In its sample, this clonotype was seen many times. The chain couples TRBV5-5 to TRBJ1-6; perhaps TRBD1 as D (5 bases). Germline V gene data show CDR1 as SGHKS and CDR2 as YYEKEE (reference sequence). Trimming left V 0 bases short and J 3 bases short, with 13 bases between. CDR3 length equals 17 residues. CDR3 loop: CASSLGQSPNYNSPLHF. DNA of the CDR3: TGTGCCAGCAGCTTGGGACAGTCCCCCAACTATAATTCACCCCTCCACTTT.